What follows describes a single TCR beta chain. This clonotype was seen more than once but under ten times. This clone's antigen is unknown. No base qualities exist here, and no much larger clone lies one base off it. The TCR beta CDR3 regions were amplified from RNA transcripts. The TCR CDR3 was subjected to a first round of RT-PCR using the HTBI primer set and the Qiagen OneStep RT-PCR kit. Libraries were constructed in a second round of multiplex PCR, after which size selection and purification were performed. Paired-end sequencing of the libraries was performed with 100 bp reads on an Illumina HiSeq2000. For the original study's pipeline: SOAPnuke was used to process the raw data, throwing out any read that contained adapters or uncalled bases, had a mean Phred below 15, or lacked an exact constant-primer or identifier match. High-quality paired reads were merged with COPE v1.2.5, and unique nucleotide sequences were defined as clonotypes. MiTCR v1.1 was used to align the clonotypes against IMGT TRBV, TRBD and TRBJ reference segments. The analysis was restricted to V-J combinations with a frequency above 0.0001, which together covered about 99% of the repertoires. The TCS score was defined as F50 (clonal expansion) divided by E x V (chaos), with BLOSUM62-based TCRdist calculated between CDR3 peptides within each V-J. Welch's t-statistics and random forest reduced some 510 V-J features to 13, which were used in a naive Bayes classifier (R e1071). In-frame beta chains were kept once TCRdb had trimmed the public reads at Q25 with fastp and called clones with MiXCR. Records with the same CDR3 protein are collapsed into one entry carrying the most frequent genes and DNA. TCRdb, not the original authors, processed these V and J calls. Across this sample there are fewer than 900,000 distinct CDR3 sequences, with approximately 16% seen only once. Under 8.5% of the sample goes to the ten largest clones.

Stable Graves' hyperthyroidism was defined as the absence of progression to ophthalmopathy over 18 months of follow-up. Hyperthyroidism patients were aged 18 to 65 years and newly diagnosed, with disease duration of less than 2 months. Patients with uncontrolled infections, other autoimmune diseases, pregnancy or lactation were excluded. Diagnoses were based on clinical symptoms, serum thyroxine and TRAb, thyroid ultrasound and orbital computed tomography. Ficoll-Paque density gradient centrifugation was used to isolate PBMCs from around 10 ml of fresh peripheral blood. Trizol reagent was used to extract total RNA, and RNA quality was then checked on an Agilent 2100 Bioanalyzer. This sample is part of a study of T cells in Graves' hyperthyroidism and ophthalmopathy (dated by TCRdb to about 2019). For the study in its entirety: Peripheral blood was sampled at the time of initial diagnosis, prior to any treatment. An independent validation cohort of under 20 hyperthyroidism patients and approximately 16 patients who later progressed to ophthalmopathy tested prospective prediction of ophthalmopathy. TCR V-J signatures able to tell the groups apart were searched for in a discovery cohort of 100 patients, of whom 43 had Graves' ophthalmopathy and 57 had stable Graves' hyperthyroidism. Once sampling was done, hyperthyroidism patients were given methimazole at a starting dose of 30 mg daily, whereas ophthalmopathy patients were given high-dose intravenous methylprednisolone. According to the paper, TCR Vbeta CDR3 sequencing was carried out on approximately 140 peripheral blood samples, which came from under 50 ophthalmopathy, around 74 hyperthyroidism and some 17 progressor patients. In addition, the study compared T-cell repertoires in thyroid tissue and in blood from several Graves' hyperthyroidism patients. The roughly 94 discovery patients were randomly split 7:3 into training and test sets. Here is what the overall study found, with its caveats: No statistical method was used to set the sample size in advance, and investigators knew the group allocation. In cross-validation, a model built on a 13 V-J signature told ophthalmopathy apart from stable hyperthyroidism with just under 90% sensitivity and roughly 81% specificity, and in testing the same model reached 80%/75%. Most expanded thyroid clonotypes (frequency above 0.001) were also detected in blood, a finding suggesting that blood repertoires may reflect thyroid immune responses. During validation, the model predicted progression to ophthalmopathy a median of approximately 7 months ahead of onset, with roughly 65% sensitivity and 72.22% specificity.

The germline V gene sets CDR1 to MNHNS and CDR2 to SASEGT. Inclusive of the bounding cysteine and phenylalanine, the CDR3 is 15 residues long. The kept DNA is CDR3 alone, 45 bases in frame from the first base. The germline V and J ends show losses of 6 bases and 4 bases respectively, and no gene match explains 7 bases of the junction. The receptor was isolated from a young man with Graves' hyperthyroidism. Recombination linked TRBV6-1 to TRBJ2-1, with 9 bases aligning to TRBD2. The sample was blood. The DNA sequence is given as TGTGCCAGCAGCACTCGGACTAGCGAGTACAATGAGCAGTTCTTC. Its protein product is CASSTRTSEYNEQFF.